A single T cell receptor beta chain is shown here with its context. Antigen unknown. 200 to 250 ng DNA, around 30,000 T cell genomes, went into each sorted-subset replicate PCR. Using immunoSEQ multiplex PCR, the repertoire was profiled, and TCRdb retains in-frame clones only, with some absent. The sample yields a few million clones, 85% to 95% seen once. CDR3 length equals 15 residues. Germline assignment: CDR1 SGHNT and CDR2 YENEEA. V lost 5 bases to trimming and J lost 6 bases; unmatched junction nucleotides: 7. The source of the sample is a study of shared clonotypes between healthy human individuals. Across the whole study: A donor's plate count was three for CD4 naive and three for CD4 memory; CD8 naive had two and CD8 memory one.

CD4+ cells underwent separation, giving CD45RA+ naive and CD45RA-negative memory subsets. Points from the study as a whole: Clonotype sharing across a handful of donors was observed for around 5.1% of naive CD4 clonotypes.

The clonotype comes from a man aged 18 to 29 in good health. Some clones in this sample may be carry-over from other donors' samples. The genes are TRBV11-3 and TRBJ2-1, with 10 positions matching TRBD1. The sequenced sample was naive CD4+ T cells from PBMCs. The sample's subset: CD45RA+ positively selected. Here the CDR3 reads CASSQTRTGGNEQFF. The CDR3 coding sequence is TGTGCCAGCAGCCAAACCAGGACAGGGGGCAATGAGCAGTTCTTC.